A single sample gave rise to the 2 T cell receptor beta chains below, sequenced in a study of T cell responses to AZD1222 COVID-19 vaccine. The assay was immunoSEQ multiplex PCR, and TCRdb's table has in-frame clones only and misses some. The table lists around 160,000 clones, 85% to 95% of them singletons. Sequences were derived from peripheral blood, sampled on day 0 of MenACWY control vaccination. Every receptor here comes from an adult in good health.

V usage is TRBV7-9 and J usage is TRBJ1-1; the D gene is possibly TRBD1 (6 bases). The CDR3 loop spans 15 amino acids. Germline CDR1 is SEHNR and CDR2 is FQNEAQ (reference sequence). The V gene lost 5 bases and the J gene lost 4 bases, with 17 bases spanning the gap. CDR3 sequence: CASSQFGEGGTEAFF. The CDR3, as DNA: TGTGCCAGCAGCCAATTTGGGGAGGGGGGCACTGAAGCTTTCTTT. Full variable domain (outside the CDR3, taken from reference TRBV7-9 and TRBJ1-1): DTGVSQNPRHKITKRGQNVTFRCDPISEHNRLYWYRQTLGQGPEFLTYFQNEAQLEKSRLLSDRFSAERPKGSFSTLEIQRTEQGDSAMYLCASSQFGEGGTEAFFGQGTRLTVV.

This chain uses TRBV10-3 with TRBJ1-1, with D perhaps TRBD1 (5 bases). Trimming stripped 5 bases from V and 1 base from J, with 8 bases between. This CDR3 contains 13 residues. Looked up from germline, CDR1 is ENHRY and CDR2 is SYGVKD. The CDR3 nucleotides are TGTGCCATCAGTCTAAGGGGGAACACTGAAGCTTTCTTT. This encodes CAISLRGNTEAFF.